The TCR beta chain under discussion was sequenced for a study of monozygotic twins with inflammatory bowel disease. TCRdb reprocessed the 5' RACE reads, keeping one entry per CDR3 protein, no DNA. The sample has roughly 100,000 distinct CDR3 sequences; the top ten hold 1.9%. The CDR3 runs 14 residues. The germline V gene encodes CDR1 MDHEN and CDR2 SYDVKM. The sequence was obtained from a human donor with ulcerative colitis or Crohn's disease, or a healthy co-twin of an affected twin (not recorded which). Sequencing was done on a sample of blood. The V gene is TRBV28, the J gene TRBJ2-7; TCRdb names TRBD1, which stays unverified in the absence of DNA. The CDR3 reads CASSLQGAQYEQYF.